The 11 T cell receptor beta chains below all came from one sample that was sequenced in a study of blood T cell repertoires in COVID-19. Libraries were prepared by immunoSEQ multiplex PCR; TCRdb keeps only in-frame clonotypes and omits some of them. Among some 52,000 clones listed, roughly 90% were seen once. Sequencing was carried out using peripheral blood. These receptors were taken from a human donor with active COVID-19. The donor label of this sample is uncertain.

The V gene is TRBV6-6, the J gene TRBJ2-3; possible D gene TRBD2, 6 bases. CDR3 size: 13 residues. Germline V CDR1 and CDR2: MNHNY, SVGAGI (reference sequence). Trimming shortened V by 3 bases and J by 12 bases, and 16 bases separated the two germline ends. The CDR3 coding sequence is TGTGCCAGCAGTTATTCCGGGACTGACTCCCAGTATTTT. Its translation: CASSYSGTDSQYF.

This chain uses TRBV3-1 (or the pseudogene TRBV3-2) with TRBJ1-6, with 9 bases that match TRBD1. This CDR3 comprises 16 residues. CDR1 and CDR2 from the germline V gene are LGHDT and YNNKEL (reference sequence). With V trimmed by 4 bases and J by 14 bases, 15 bases remained unmatched. The CDR3 loop is CASSLRYDRGKGALHF. The CDR3 DNA is TGTGCCAGCAGCCTCCGGTATGACAGGGGGAAGGGGGCCCTCCACTTT.

The gene calls are TRBV6-2 or TRBV6-3 and TRBJ2-1; 8 bases are a match to TRBD2. J lost 8 bases, V lost 2 bases, and 11 bases had no gene match. Germline assignment: CDR1 MNHEY and CDR2 SVGEGT. CDR3 length: 16 amino acids. The CDR3 DNA reads as TGTGCCAGCAGTTACCCCGGGGGGCGGGGGGCCCATGAGCAGTTCTTC. Translated: CASSYPGGRGAHEQFF.

The count of this clone is one. V usage is TRBV4-2 and J usage is TRBJ1-3; D not certain. V lost 1 base and J lost 0, with 13 bases in between. Germline values: CDR1 LGHNA, CDR2 YNFKEQ. CDR3 length: 17 residues. The DNA for the CDR3 is TGTGCCAGCAGCCAAGCAAATGTTATAGCCTCTGGAAACACCATATATTTT. Translating it yields CASSQANVIASGNTIYF.

This chain connects TRBV2 to TRBJ1-2; 9 bases align to TRBD1. The germline gives CDR1 SNHLY, CDR2 FYNNEI. With V trimmed by 7 bases and J by 8 bases, 8 bases remained unmatched. CDR3 length: 13 amino acids. CDR3 region: CASKRTGELGYTF. The CDR3 coding sequence is TGTGCCAGCAAAAGGACAGGGGAACTAGGCTACACCTTC.

The chain recombines TRBV27 with TRBJ2-7, with D possibly being TRBD2 (6 bases). The CDR3 extends over 18 amino acids. Germline V lookup: CDR1 MNHEY, CDR2 SMNVEV (reference sequence). Trimming cost V 2 bases and J 0 bases, with 20 bases left between them. This chain's CDR3 is CASSLARVAAGSSYEQYF. For the CDR3, the DNA is TGTGCCAGCAGTTTAGCGAGGGTAGCGGCGGGGAGCTCCTACGAGCAGTACTTC.

The CDR3 reads CATQSGTWNSPLHF. CDR3 nucleotide sequence: TGTGCCACACAGTCCGGGACTTGGAATTCACCCCTCCACTTT. The rearrangement joins TRBV2 to TRBJ1-6; D might be TRBD1 (5 bases). V dropped 10 bases and J dropped 7 bases, with 17 bases sitting between them. The CDR3 extends over 14 amino acids. CDR1 is SNHLY, CDR2 FYNNEI, per germline.

This clone was picked up a small number of times. The chain combines TRBV5-1 with TRBJ1-2; weak D call: TRBD1 (6 bases). Trimming removed 3 bases at V and 5 bases at J, with 20 bases between. The length of the CDR3 is 16 residues. Germline loops: CDR1 SGHRS, CDR2 YFSETQ. As DNA, the CDR3 is TGCGCCAGCAGCTATGGGTTAGGGTGGGACACGTATGGCTACACCTTC. Translation gives CASSYGLGWDTYGYTF.

This clone showed up just a few times. The chain links TRBV19 to TRBJ1-1, with unresolved D. The V and J ends lost 1 base and 4 bases respectively, with 10 bases between them. Germline CDR1 reads LNHDA; CDR2 reads SQIVND (reference sequence). This CDR3 spans 14 amino acids. For the CDR3, the DNA is TGTGCCAGTAGTATAGGAGCGGGAGGCACTGAAGCTTTCTTT. Amino acid sequence: CASSIGAGGTEAFF.

The CDR3 region is CASSPDVGPTYEQYF. The CDR3 region has the DNA TGCGCCAGCAGCCCAGATGTGGGGCCTACCTACGAGCAGTACTTC. The rearrangement joins TRBV5-1 to TRBJ2-7, with D tentatively TRBD1 (5 bases). Germline-derived CDR1 and CDR2 are SGHRS and YFSETQ. The germline V and J ends were trimmed by 4 bases and 2 bases, with 16 bases remaining between them. The CDR3 covers 15 residues.

The V gene is TRBV10-2, the J gene TRBJ2-7; D remains ambiguous. Germline assignment: CDR1 WSHSY and CDR2 SAAADI. CDR3 size: 11 residues. V was clipped by 5 bases and J by 3 bases, with 5 bases between them. In DNA form, the CDR3 reads TGCGCCAGCAGTCCTCTCTACGAGCAGTACTTC. As protein: CASSPLYEQYF.